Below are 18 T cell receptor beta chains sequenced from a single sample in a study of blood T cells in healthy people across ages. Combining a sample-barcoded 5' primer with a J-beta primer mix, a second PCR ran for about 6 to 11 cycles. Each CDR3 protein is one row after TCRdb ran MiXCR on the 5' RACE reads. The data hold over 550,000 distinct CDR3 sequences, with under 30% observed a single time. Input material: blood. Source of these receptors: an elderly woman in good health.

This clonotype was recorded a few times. The CDR3 nucleotides read TGCAGTGCCCTAAGAGGGGCGGGCAACTATGGCTACACCTTC. Translated, it gives CSALRGAGNYGYTF. The chain employs TRBV20-1 and TRBJ1-2; tentatively, D is TRBD1 (5 bases). This CDR3 has 14 amino acids. CDR1 DFQATT and CDR2 SNEGSKA come from the germline V gene (reference sequence). Between the trimmed V and J ends, which lost 6 bases and 2 bases, there was a span of 16 bases.

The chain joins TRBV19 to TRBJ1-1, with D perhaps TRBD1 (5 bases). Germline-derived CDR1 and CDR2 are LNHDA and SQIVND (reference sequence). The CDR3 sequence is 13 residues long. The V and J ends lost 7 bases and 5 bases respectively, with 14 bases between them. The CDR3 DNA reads TGTGCCAGTACCATAGACGGGGGTACTGAAGCTTTCTTT. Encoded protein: CASTIDGGTEAFF. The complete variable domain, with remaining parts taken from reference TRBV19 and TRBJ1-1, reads DGGITQSPKYLFRKEGQNVTLSCEQNLNHDAMYWYRQDPGQGLRLIYYSQIVNDFQKGDIAEGYSVSREKKESFPLTVTSAQKNPTAFYLCASTIDGGTEAFFGQGTRLTVV.

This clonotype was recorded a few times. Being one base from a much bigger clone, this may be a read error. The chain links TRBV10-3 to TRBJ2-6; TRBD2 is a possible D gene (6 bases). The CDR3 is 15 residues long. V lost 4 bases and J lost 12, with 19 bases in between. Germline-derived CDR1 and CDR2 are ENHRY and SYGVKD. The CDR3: CAISGLEGQTAVLTF. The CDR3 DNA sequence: TGTGCCATCAGTGGCCTGGAGGGCCAGACGGCCGTCCTGACTTTC.

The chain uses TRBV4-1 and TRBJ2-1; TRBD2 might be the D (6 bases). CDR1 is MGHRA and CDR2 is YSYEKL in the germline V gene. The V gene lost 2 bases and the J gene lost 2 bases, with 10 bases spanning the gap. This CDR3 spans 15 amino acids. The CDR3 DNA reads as TGCGCCAGCAGCCAAACGGGGGTTCCCTACAATGAGCAGTTCTTC. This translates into CASSQTGVPYNEQFF.

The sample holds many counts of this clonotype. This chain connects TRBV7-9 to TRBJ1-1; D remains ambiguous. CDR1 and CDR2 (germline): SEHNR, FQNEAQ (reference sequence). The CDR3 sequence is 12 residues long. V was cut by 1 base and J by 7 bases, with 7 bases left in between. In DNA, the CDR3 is TGTGCCAGCAGCTTAGTTGCAGATGAAGCTTTCTTT. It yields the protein CASSLVADEAFF.

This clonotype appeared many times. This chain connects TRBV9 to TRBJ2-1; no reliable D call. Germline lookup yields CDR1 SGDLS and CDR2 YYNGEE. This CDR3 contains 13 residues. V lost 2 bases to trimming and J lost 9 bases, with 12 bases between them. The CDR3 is CASSVTLGGEQFF. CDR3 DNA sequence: TGTGCCAGCAGCGTGACCTTGGGTGGTGAGCAGTTCTTC. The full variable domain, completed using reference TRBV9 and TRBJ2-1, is DSGVTQTPKHLITATGQRVTLRCSPRSGDLSVYWYQQSLDQGLQFLIQYYNGEERAKGNILERFSAQQFPDLHSELNLSSLELGDSALYFCASSVTLGGEQFFGPGTRLTVL.

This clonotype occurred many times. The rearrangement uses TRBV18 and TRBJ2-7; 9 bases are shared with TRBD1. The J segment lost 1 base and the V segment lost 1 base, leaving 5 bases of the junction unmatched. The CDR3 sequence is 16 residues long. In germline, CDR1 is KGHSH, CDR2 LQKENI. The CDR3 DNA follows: TGTGCCAGCTCACCACAGCCGGGACAGGGATCCTACGAGCAGTACTTC. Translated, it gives CASSPQPGQGSYEQYF.

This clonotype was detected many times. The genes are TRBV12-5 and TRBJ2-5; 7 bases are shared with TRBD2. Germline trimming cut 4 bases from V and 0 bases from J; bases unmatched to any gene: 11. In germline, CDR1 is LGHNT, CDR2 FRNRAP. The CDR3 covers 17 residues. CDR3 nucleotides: TGTGCTAGTGGTTCCGGTGGTAAGCGGGGCAACCAAGAGACCCAGTACTTC. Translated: CASGSGGKRGNQETQYF.

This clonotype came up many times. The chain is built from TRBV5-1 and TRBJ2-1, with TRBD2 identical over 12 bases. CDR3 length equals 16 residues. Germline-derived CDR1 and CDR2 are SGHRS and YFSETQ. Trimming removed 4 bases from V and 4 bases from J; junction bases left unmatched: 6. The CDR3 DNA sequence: TGCGCCAGCAGCGCTGGACTAGCGGGGACATACAATGAGCAGTTCTTC. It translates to CASSAGLAGTYNEQFF.

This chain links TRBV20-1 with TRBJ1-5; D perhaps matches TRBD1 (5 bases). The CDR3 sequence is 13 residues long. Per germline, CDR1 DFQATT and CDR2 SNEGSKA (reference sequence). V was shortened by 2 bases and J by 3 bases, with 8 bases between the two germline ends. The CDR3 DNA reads TGCAGTGCTAGACGGGGGTTCAATCAGCCCCAGCATTTT. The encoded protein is CSARRGFNQPQHF.

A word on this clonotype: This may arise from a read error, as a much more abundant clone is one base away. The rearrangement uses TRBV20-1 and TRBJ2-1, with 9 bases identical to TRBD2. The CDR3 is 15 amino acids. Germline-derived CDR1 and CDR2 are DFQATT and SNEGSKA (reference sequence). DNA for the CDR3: TGCAGTGCTAGCTGGGTTGCAGCGGGGGGCAATGAGCTGTTCTTC. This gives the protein CSASWVAAGGNELFF.

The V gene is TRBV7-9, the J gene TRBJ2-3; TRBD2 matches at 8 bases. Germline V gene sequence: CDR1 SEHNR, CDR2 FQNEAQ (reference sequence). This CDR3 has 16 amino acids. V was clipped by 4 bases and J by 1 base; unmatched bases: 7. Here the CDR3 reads CASSSGLARGTDTQYF. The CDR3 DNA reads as TGTGCCAGCAGCTCCGGACTAGCCCGGGGCACAGATACGCAGTATTTT.

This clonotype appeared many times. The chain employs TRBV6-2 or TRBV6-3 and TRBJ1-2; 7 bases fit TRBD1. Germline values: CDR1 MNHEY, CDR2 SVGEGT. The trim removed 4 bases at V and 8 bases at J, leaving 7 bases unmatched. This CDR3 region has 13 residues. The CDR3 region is CASSWGQPYGYTF. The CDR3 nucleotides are TGTGCCAGCAGTTGGGGACAGCCCTACGGCTACACCTTC.

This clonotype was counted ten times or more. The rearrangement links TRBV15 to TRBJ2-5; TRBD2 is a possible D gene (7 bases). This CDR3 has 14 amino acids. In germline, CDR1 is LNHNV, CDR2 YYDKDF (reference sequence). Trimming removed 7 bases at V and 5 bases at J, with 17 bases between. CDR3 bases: TGTGCCACCACCTTTAGGGGGGGCGGGGAGACCCAGTACTTC. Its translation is CATTFRGGGETQYF.

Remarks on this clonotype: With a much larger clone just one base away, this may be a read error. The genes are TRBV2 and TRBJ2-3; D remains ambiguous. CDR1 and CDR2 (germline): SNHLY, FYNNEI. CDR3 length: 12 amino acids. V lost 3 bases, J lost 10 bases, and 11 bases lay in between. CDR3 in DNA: TGTGCCAGCAGTGATACGAGTGATGCGCAGTATTTT. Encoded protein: CASSDTSDAQYF.

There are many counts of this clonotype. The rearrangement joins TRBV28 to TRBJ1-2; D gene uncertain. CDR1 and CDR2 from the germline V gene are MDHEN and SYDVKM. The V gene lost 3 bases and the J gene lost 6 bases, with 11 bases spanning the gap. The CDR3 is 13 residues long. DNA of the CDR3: TGTGCCAGCAGTTTGAGAGGTAGCGATGGCTACACCTTC. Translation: CASSLRGSDGYTF.

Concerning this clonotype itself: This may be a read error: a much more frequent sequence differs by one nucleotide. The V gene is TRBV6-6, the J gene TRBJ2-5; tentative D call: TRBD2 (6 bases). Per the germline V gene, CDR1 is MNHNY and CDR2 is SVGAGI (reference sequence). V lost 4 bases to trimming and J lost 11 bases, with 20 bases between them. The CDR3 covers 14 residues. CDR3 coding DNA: TGTGCCAGCAGTTCCCCTCCGGGGGTATACGGGCAGTACTTC. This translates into CASSSPPGVYGQYF.

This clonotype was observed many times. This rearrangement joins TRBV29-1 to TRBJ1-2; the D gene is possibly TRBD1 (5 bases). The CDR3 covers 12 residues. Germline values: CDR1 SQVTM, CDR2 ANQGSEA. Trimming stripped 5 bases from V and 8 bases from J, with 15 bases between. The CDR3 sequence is CSVWVGVSGYTF. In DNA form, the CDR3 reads TGCAGCGTTTGGGTAGGGGTAAGCGGCTACACCTTC.